These 32 T cell receptor beta chains were sequenced from one sample in a study of blood T cell repertoires in COVID-19. This table comes from immunoSEQ multiplex PCR, and its TCRdb copy is limited to in-frame clones, with some not included. The profile shows 90,000 to 110,000 clones, around 74% of them singletons. The sample taken for sequencing was peripheral blood. These receptors were taken from a woman in her seventies with acute or convalescent COVID-19.

The chain combines TRBV5-4 with TRBJ2-7, with 8 bases aligning to TRBD1. The V segment lost 4 bases and the J segment 0 bases; nucleotides outside the gene matches: 12. Germline CDR1 reads SGHNT; CDR2 reads YYREEE (reference sequence). The CDR3 sequence is 17 residues long. CDR3 region: CASSPVVEGQDSYEQYF. CDR3 bases: TGTGCCAGCAGCCCGGTAGTGGAGGGACAGGACTCCTACGAGCAGTACTTC.

The rearrangement uses TRBV2 and TRBJ2-5; 7 nucleotides agree with TRBD1. The CDR3 covers 14 residues. The germline gives CDR1 SNHLY, CDR2 FYNNEI. J lost 2 bases, V lost 7 bases, and 7 bases had no gene match. CDR3 sequence: CASNRDRQQETQYF. CDR3 nucleotide sequence: TGTGCCAGCAATCGGGACAGACAACAAGAGACCCAGTACTTC.

This chain joins TRBV4-1 and TRBJ2-1, with 7 bases matching TRBD2. Germline trimming cut 4 bases from V and 2 bases from J; bases unmatched to any gene: 8. The length of the CDR3 is 16 residues. Looked up from germline, CDR1 is MGHRA and CDR2 is YSYEKL. The CDR3 region is CASSRPLGGTYNEQFF. CDR3 DNA: TGCGCCAGCAGCCGCCCACTCGGGGGGACCTACAATGAGCAGTTCTTC.

CDR3 sequence: CASRSSYEQYF. The CDR3 DNA follows: TGTGCCAGCAGGAGCTCCTACGAGCAGTACTTC. The chain links TRBV3-1 (or the pseudogene TRBV3-2) to TRBJ2-7, with D unclear. V lost 6 bases and J lost 0, with 3 bases in between. The CDR3 has 11 amino acids. Looked up from germline, CDR1 is LGHDT and CDR2 is YNNKEL (reference sequence).

The chain combines TRBV15 with TRBJ2-3, with D maybe TRBD2 (6 bases). CDR3 length: 14 amino acids. Germline V gives CDR1 LNHNV, CDR2 YYDKDF (reference sequence). The V end lost 1 base, the J end lost 1 base, and 6 bases lay between the germline ends. This chain's CDR3 is CATSRGGGTDTQYF. CDR3 DNA sequence: TGTGCCACCAGCAGAGGGGGGGGCACAGATACGCAGTATTTT. Variable domain in full (rest from reference TRBV15 and TRBJ2-3): DAMVIQNPRYQVTQFGKPVTLSCSQTLNHNVMYWYQQKSSQAPKLLFHYYDKDFNNEADTPDNFQSRRPNTSFCFLDIRSPGLGDTAMYLCATSRGGGTDTQYFGPGTRLTVL.

V gene TRBV15 combines with J gene TRBJ1-1; D is unclear. CDR1 and CDR2 (germline): LNHNV, YYDKDF (reference sequence). The CDR3 extends over 15 amino acids. Trimming pared 0 bases from V and 4 bases from J, leaving 12 bases between. The CDR3 DNA sequence: TGTGCCACCAGCAGAGATGTGGCGGTAGGCACTGAAGCTTTCTTT. Its translation: CATSRDVAVGTEAFF.

The chain links TRBV9 to TRBJ2-2; D is undetermined. This CDR3 is 15 amino acids long. V was shortened by 3 bases and J by 1 base, with 10 bases between the two germline ends. The germline V gene encodes CDR1 SGDLS and CDR2 YYNGEE. In DNA form, the CDR3 reads TGTGCCAGCAGCGCACTCTCGGTGAACACCGGGGAGCTGTTTTTT. Its protein product is CASSALSVNTGELFF.

This sequence joins TRBV19 and TRBJ1-5; TRBD1 matches 7 bases. The CDR3 has 15 residues. CDR1 and CDR2 (germline): LNHDA, SQIVND (reference sequence). The V and J ends lost 5 bases and 2 bases, in that order; junction bases with no gene match: 6. The CDR3 region has the DNA TGTGCCAGTAGTGTCGGGAGGGGGCGCAATCAGCCCCAGCATTTT. Translation gives CASSVGRGRNQPQHF. Combining the CDR3 with reference TRBV19 and TRBJ1-5 gives the whole variable domain DGGITQSPKYLFRKEGQNVTLSCEQNLNHDAMYWYRQDPGQGLRLIYYSQIVNDFQKGDIAEGYSVSREKKESFPLTVTSAQKNPTAFYLCASSVGRGRNQPQHFGDGTRLSIL.

V gene TRBV5-1 combines with J gene TRBJ1-4; 9 bases fit TRBD1. Trimming removed 3 bases from V and 5 bases from J; junction bases left unmatched: 5. Per germline, CDR1 SGHRS and CDR2 YFSETQ. The CDR3 is 15 amino acids. In nucleotides, the CDR3 is TGCGCCAGCAGCTGGAACAGGGGGCTGAATGAAAAACTGTTTTTT. Translating gives CASSWNRGLNEKLFF.

V and J are TRBV4-2 and TRBJ2-5, with 12 bases that match TRBD2. The length of the CDR3 is 17 residues. Germline V CDR1 and CDR2: LGHNA, YNFKEQ. V was pared by 1 base and J by 7 bases, with 10 bases of the junction left unmatched. The CDR3 DNA reads as TGTGCCAGCAGCCAAGGGGACACTAGCGGGGGGCGAGGGACCCAGTACTTC. This codes for CASSQGDTSGGRGTQYF.

This clone was seen more than once but under ten times. V usage is TRBV7-9 and J usage is TRBJ2-3; TRBD2 agrees at 9 bases. Losses at the gene ends were 2 bases for V and 9 bases for J; bases not matched to a gene: 12. CDR3 length equals 16 residues. Germline V gene lookup returns CDR1 SEHNR and CDR2 FQNEAQ (reference sequence). The DNA of the CDR3 is TGTGCCAGCAGCTTACTAGCGGGGCTCCGAGGGGGGACGCAGTATTTT. Its protein is CASSLLAGLRGGTQYF.

This chain joins TRBV14 and TRBJ2-3, with TRBD1 identical over 8 bases. Germline CDR1 and CDR2: SGHDN and FVKESK. With V trimmed by 5 bases and J by 1 base, 11 bases remained unmatched. The CDR3 extends over 17 amino acids. The CDR3 coding sequence is TGTGCCAGCAGCTCCCTAGGGACAGGATACGGCACAGATACGCAGTATTTT. Its protein product is CASSSLGTGYGTDTQYF. Together with reference TRBV14 and TRBJ2-3, the CDR3 gives the full variable domain: EAGVTQFPSHSVIEKGQTVTLRCDPISGHDNLYWYRRVMGKEIKFLLHFVKESKQDESGMPNNRFLAERTGGTYSTLKVQPAELEDSGVYFCASSSLGTGYGTDTQYFGPGTRLTVL.

The rearrangement joins TRBV6-1 to TRBJ1-3, with D uncertain. Germline-derived CDR1 and CDR2 are MNHNS and SASEGT. V gave up 3 bases and J gave up 0 bases, with 9 bases separating them. The CDR3 consists of 15 residues. The CDR3 loop is CASSDQNYSGNTIYF. In DNA, the CDR3 is TGTGCCAGCAGTGACCAGAATTACTCTGGAAACACCATATATTTT.

The chain links TRBV2 to TRBJ1-1; 8 bases match TRBD1. This CDR3 region has 13 residues. Germline-derived CDR1 and CDR2 are SNHLY and FYNNEI. With V trimmed by 6 bases and J by 1 base, 1 base remained unmatched. DNA for the CDR3: TGTGCCAGCAGGGGGACAGGGAACACTGAAGCTTTCTTT. Encoded protein: CASRGTGNTEAFF.

This chain uses TRBV5-1 with TRBJ2-3, with 13 bases matching TRBD2. Germline CDR1 SGHRS, CDR2 YFSETQ. V shed 1 base, J shed 6 bases, and the junction held 2 bases outside the gene matches. This CDR3 is built from 15 residues. The CDR3 region is CASSLMGLAGDTQYF. Here the CDR3 DNA reads TGCGCCAGCAGCTTGATGGGACTAGCGGGGGATACGCAGTATTTT.

CDR3 sequence reads: CASSEVISGNTIYF. In DNA form, the CDR3 reads TGCGCCAGCAGCGAGGTTATCTCTGGAAACACCATATATTTT. This rearrangement joins TRBV5-1 to TRBJ1-3; D gene uncertain. Germline V gene sequence: CDR1 SGHRS, CDR2 YFSETQ. V was shortened by 4 bases and J by 0 bases, with 8 bases between the two germline ends. This CDR3 comprises 14 residues.

J is TRBJ2-7 and V is TRBV4-1; 9 positions agree with TRBD2. Losses at the gene ends were 0 bases for V and 5 bases for J; bases not matched to a gene: 14. The V gene's germline CDR1 is MGHRA and CDR2 YSYEKL. The CDR3 totals 18 residues. CDR3 bases: TGCGCCAGCAGCCAAGAGAAGCTAGCGGGGACCCTGGCTCACGAGCAGTACTTC. It specifies CASSQEKLAGTLAHEQYF.

The table lists this clone with many counts. The chain uses TRBV27 and TRBJ2-7, with TRBD2 matching 7 bases. Germline V gene data show CDR1 as MNHEY and CDR2 as SMNVEV (reference sequence). This CDR3 contains 13 residues. The V segment lost 6 bases and the J segment 5 bases; nucleotides outside the gene matches: 7. CDR3: CASSEGTIHEQYF. The DNA for the CDR3 is TGTGCCAGCAGCGAAGGGACTATTCACGAGCAGTACTTC.

This clone was observed once. The chain joins TRBV20-1 to TRBJ2-3; no definite D call. V dropped 3 bases and J dropped 1 base, with 14 bases sitting between them. There are 15 residues in the CDR3. Germline values: CDR1 DFQATT, CDR2 SNEGSKA (reference sequence). The CDR3 protein is CSASILGPGTDTQYF. The CDR3 region has the DNA TGCAGTGCTAGTATTCTAGGCCCGGGCACAGATACGCAGTATTTT.

This clone turned up a few times. This chain connects TRBV7-8 to TRBJ2-5; the D is unclear. V lost 3 bases and J 4 bases, leaving 9 bases between the germline ends. Per the germline V gene, CDR1 is SGHVS and CDR2 is FQNEAQ. The CDR3 is made up of 13 amino acids. The chain's CDR3 is CASSFSLSETQYF. The DNA of the CDR3 is TGTGCCAGCAGCTTTAGCCTCTCAGAGACCCAGTACTTC.

This chain links TRBV7-8 with TRBJ2-7; TRBD2 agrees at 9 bases. CDR1 is SGHVS and CDR2 is FQNEAQ in the germline V gene. Trimming took 3 bases from V and 2 from J; bases not matched to a gene: 8. The CDR3 loop spans 16 amino acids. The CDR3 here is CASSLGLARTTYEQYF. The DNA for the CDR3 is TGTGCCAGCAGCTTGGGACTAGCAAGAACTACCTACGAGCAGTACTTC. Supplemented by reference TRBV7-8 and TRBJ2-7, the full variable domain reads GAGVSQSPRYKVAKRGQDVALRCDPISGHVSLFWYQQALGQGPEFLTYFQNEAQLDKSGLPSDRFFAERPEGSVSTLKIQRTQQEDSAVYLCASSLGLARTTYEQYFGPGTRLTVT.

The sample holds many counts of this clone. The V gene is TRBV7-2, the J gene TRBJ1-4; a possible D gene is TRBD1 (5 bases). The V gene's germline CDR1 is SGHTA and CDR2 FQGNSA. V lost 7 bases, J lost 2 bases, and 17 bases lay in between. The CDR3 runs to 16 residues. CDR3 in DNA: TGTGCCAGCAACATTTTTCCAGGGAAGACTAATGAAAAACTGTTTTTT. Translated, it gives CASNIFPGKTNEKLFF.

The gene calls are TRBV27 and TRBJ1-1, with TRBD1 identical over 7 bases. Per germline, CDR1 MNHEY and CDR2 SMNVEV (reference sequence). V shed 6 bases, J shed 4 bases, and the junction held 11 bases outside the gene matches. The CDR3 has 15 residues. The CDR3 spells CASRINRGGTTEAFF. CDR3 sequence (DNA): TGTGCCAGCAGAATAAACAGGGGTGGGACCACTGAAGCTTTCTTT.

The genes are TRBV13 and TRBJ2-3, with 8 bases fitting TRBD2. Germline V gene data show CDR1 as PRHDT and CDR2 as FYEKMQ (reference sequence). CDR3 length: 14 amino acids. Trimming at V came to 6 bases and at J to 4 bases, leaving 6 bases not matched to a gene. The CDR3 coding sequence is TGTGCCAGCAGGTACCTAGCGGGCCCAGATACGCAGTATTTT. Residues: CASRYLAGPDTQYF.

The count of this clone is one. This sequence joins TRBV5-1 and TRBJ2-1; the D is unclear. V was shortened by 0 bases and J by 7 bases, with 11 bases between the two germline ends. CDR1 SGHRS and CDR2 YFSETQ come from the germline V gene. This CDR3 spans 14 amino acids. CDR3 sequence (DNA): TGCGCCAGCAGCTTGGAACTACTAACTAATGAGCAGTTCTTC. Amino acids: CASSLELLTNEQFF.

This rearrangement joins TRBV15 to TRBJ1-3, with a tentative D call TRBD1 (5 bases). CDR1 and CDR2 from the germline V gene are LNHNV and YYDKDF (reference sequence). Trimming pared 0 bases from V and 0 bases from J, leaving 9 bases between. CDR3 length: 16 amino acids. The CDR3 loop is CATSREKGSSGNTIYF. The CDR3 region has the DNA TGTGCCACCAGCAGAGAGAAGGGGTCCTCTGGAAACACCATATATTTT.

CDR3 in DNA: TGTGCCAGCGAACGGGGCACAGATACGCAGTATTTT. Its translation: CASERGTDTQYF. The chain has TRBV2 and TRBJ2-3, with unresolved D. Trimming removed 8 bases from V and 1 base from J, with 7 bases in between. Germline CDR1 and CDR2: SNHLY and FYNNEI. CDR3 size: 12 residues.

The chain employs TRBV6-1 and TRBJ1-4; 9 nucleotides agree with TRBD1. V lost 4 bases to trimming and J lost 5 bases; unmatched junction nucleotides: 11. Germline CDR1 reads MNHNS; CDR2 reads SASEGT. This CDR3 is 17 amino acids long. CDR3 protein: CASSAQGANEWNEKLFF. The CDR3 bases are TGTGCCAGCAGTGCACAGGGGGCTAATGAGTGGAATGAAAAACTGTTTTTT.

There are a few counts of this clone. The V gene is TRBV5-1, the J gene TRBJ1-6; tentatively, D is TRBD1 (6 bases). The CDR3 consists of 15 residues. Trimming removed 3 bases from V and 3 bases from J, with 10 bases in between. Looked up from germline, CDR1 is SGHRS and CDR2 is YFSETQ. CDR3 DNA sequence: TGCGCCAGCAGCTCGGACAGCATCTATAATTCACCCCTCCACTTT. It yields the protein CASSSDSIYNSPLHF.

The rearrangement links TRBV29-1 to TRBJ2-5; unclear D gene. Germline CDR1 and CDR2: SQVTM and ANQGSEA. Between the trimmed V and J ends, which lost 8 bases and 2 bases, there was a span of 9 bases. CDR3 size: 11 residues. The CDR3, as DNA: TGCAGCTTAATCAGACAAGAGACCCAGTACTTC. Translating it yields CSLIRQETQYF.

The genes are TRBV29-1 and TRBJ2-5; D is ambiguous. The CDR3 consists of 12 residues. V was pared by 5 bases and J by 0 bases, with 7 bases between. Germline lookup yields CDR1 SQVTM and CDR2 ANQGSEA. Here the CDR3 reads CSVTRNQETQYF. The CDR3 nucleotides are TGCAGCGTTACGAGAAACCAAGAGACCCAGTACTTC.

The chain joins TRBV7-9 to TRBJ2-7, with 10 nucleotides matching TRBD1. The CDR3 has 15 amino acids. V was pared by 6 bases and J by 4 bases, with 9 bases of the junction left unmatched. CDR1 SEHNR and CDR2 FQNEAQ come from the germline V gene (reference sequence). As DNA, the CDR3 is TGTGCCAGCAGGCCGACAGGGGGCGCATTTTACGAGCAGTACTTC. Translated, it gives CASRPTGGAFYEQYF.